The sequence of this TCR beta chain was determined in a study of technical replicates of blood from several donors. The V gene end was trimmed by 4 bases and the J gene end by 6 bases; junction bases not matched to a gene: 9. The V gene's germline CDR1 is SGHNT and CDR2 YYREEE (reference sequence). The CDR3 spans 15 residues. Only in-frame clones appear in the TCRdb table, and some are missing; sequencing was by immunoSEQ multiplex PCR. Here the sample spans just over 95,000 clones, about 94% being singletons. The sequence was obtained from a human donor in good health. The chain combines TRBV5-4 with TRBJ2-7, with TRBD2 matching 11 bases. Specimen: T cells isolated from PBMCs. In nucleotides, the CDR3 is TGTGCCAGCAGCCTGAGACTAGCGGGACGATTCGAGCAGTACTTC. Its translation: CASSLRLAGRFEQYF.